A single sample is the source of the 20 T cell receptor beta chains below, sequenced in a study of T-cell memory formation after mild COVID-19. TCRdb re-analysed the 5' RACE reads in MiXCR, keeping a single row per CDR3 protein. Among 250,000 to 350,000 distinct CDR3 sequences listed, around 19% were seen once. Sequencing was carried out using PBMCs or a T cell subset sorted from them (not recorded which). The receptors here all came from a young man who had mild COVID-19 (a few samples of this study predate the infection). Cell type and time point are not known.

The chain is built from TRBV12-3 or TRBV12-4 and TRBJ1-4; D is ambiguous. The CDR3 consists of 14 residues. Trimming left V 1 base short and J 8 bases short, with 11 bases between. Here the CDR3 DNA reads TGTGCCAGCAGTTTAGTGGGTCGTGGAGAAAAACTGTTTTTT. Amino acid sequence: CASSLVGRGEKLFF.

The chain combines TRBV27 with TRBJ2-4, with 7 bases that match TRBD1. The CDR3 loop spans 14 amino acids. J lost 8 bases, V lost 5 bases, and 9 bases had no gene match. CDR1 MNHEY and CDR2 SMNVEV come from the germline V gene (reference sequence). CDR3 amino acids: CASSPTGVGYIQYF. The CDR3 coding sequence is TGTGCCAGCAGTCCCACAGGGGTGGGGTACATTCAGTACTTC.

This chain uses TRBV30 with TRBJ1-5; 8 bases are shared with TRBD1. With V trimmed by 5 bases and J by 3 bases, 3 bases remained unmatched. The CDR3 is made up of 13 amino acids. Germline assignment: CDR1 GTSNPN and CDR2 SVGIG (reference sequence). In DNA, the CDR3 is TGTGCCTGGGGACAGGGAAACAATCAGCCCCAGCATTTT. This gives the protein CAWGQGNNQPQHF.

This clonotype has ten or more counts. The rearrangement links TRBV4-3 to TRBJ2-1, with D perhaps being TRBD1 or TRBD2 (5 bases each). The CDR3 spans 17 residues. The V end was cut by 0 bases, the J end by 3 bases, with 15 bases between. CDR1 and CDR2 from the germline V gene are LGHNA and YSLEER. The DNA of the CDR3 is TGCGCCAGCAGCCAAGACTTCCCGGGACGTAACTACAATGAGCAGTTCTTC. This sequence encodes CASSQDFPGRNYNEQFF.

CDR3 nucleotide sequence: TGTGCCAGCAGCTACGGGACGGACTCCTACAATGAGCAGTTCTTC. Protein sequence: CASSYGTDSYNEQFF. The chain has TRBV7-8 and TRBJ2-1; D is perhaps TRBD1 or TRBD2 (5 bases each). This CDR3 has 15 residues. The V and J ends lost 4 bases and 0 bases respectively, with 10 bases between them. Germline loops: CDR1 SGHVS, CDR2 FQNEAQ. Combining the CDR3 with reference TRBV7-8 and TRBJ2-1 gives the whole variable domain GAGVSQSPRYKVAKRGQDVALRCDPISGHVSLFWYQQALGQGPEFLTYFQNEAQLDKSGLPSDRFFAERPEGSVSTLKIQRTQQEDSAVYLCASSYGTDSYNEQFFGPGTRLTVL.

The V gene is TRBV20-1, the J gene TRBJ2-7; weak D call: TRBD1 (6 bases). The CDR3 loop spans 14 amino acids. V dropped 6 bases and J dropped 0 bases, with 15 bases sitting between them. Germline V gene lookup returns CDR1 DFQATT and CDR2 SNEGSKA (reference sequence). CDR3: CSATGHLISYEQYF. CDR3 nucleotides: TGCAGTGCAACGGGACACCTAATCTCCTACGAGCAGTACTTC.

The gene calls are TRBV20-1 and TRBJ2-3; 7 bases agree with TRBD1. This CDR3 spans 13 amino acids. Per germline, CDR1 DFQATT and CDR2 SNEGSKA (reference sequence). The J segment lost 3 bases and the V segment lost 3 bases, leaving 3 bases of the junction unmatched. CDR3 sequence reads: CSASKQGTDTQYF. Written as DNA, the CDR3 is TGCAGTGCTAGCAAACAGGGGACAGATACGCAGTATTTT.

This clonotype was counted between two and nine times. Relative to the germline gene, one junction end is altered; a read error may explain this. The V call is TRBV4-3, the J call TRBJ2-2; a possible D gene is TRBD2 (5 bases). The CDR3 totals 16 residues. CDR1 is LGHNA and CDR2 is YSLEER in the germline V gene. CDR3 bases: TGCGCCAGCAGCCAAGATTCGGACTCTATCACCCGGGAGCTGTTTTTT. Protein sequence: CASSQDSDSITRELFF.

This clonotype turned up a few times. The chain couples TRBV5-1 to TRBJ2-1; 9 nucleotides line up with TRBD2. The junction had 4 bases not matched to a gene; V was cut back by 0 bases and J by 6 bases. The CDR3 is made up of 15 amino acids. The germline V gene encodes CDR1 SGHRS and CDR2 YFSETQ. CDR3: CASSLAGAGGNEQFF. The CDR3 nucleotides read TGCGCCAGCAGCTTGGCTGGAGCGGGGGGCAATGAGCAGTTCTTC.

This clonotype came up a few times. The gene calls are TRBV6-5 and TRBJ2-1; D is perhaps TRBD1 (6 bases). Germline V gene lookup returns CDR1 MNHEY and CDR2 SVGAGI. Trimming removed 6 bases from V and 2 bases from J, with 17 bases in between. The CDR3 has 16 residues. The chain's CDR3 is CASSFHRDIAYNEQFF. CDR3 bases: TGTGCCAGCAGCTTTCACCGGGACATCGCCTACAATGAGCAGTTCTTC.

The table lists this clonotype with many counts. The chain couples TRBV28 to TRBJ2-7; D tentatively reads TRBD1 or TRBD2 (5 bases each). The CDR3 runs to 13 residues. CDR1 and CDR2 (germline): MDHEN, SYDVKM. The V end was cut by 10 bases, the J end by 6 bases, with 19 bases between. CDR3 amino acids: CATGTASLAEQYV. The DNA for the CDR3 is TGTGCCACCGGGACGGCGAGTCTGGCCGAGCAGTACGTC.

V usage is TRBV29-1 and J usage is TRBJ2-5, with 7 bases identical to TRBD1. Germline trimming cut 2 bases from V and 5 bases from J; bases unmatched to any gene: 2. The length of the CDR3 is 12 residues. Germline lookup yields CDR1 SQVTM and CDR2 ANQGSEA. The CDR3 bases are TGCAGCGTTGAACCACAGGGGGAGACCCAGTACTTC. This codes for CSVEPQGETQYF.

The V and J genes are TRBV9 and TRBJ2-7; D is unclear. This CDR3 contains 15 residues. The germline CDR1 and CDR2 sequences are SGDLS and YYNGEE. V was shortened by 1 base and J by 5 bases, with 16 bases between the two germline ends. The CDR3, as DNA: TGTGCCAGCAGCGTACAAGCCCGAAGCCTGAACGAGCAGTACTTC. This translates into CASSVQARSLNEQYF.

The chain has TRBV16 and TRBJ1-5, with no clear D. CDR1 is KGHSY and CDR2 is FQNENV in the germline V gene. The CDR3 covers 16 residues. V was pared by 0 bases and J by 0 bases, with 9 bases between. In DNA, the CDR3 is TGTGCCAGCAGCCAATCGGGGTCAGTTAGCAATCAGCCCCAGCATTTT. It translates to CASSQSGSVSNQPQHF.

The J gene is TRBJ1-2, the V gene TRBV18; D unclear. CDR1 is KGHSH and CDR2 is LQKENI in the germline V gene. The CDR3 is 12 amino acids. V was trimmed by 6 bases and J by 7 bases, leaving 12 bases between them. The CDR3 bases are TGTGCCAGCTCCCCGGGTCGCTTTGGCTACACCTTC. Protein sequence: CASSPGRFGYTF.

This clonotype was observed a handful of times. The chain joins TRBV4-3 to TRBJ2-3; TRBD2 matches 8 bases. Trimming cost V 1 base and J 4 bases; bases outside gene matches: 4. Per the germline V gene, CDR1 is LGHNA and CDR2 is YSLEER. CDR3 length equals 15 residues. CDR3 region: CASSQGRGASDTQYF. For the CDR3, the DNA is TGCGCCAGCAGCCAAGGGCGGGGGGCCTCAGATACGCAGTATTTT.

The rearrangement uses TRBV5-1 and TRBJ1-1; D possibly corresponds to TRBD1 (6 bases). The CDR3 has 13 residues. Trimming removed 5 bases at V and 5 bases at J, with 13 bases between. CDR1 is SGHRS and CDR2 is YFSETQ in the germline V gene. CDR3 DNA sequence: TGCGCCAGCAGGCCCACAGGGCGAACTGAAGCTTTCTTT. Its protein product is CASRPTGRTEAFF.

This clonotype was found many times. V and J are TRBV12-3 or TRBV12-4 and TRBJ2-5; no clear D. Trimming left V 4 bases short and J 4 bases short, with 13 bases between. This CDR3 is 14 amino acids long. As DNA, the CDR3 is TGTGCCAGCAGTTCCTTGGGGTTCGGAGAGACCCAGTACTTC. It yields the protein CASSSLGFGETQYF.

The CDR3 sequence is CASSRGGRGTLYEQYV. Written as DNA, the CDR3 is TGTGCCAGCAGCCGCGGGGGGAGGGGGACTTTATACGAGCAGTACGTC. V gene TRBV21-1 combines with J gene TRBJ2-7; the table names TRBD2, a call not compared with the DNA. TRBV21-1 is reported as a pseudogene. This CDR3 comprises 16 residues.

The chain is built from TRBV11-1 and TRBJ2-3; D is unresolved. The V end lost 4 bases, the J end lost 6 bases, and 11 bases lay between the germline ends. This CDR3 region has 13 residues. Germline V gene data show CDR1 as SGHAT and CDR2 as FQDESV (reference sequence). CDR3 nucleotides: TGTGCCAGCAGCTCCCAATCAGTGGATACGCAGTATTTT. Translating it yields CASSSQSVDTQYF.